Below are 12 T cell receptor beta chains sequenced from a single sample in a study of shared clonotypes between healthy human individuals. The table came from immunoSEQ multiplex PCR; TCRdb's copy has only in-frame clones and leaves some out. The sample carries millions of clones, around 93% recorded once. CD45RO negativity and positive selection for CCR7 defined naive CD8 cells, a population that excluded terminally differentiated effector memory CD45RA+ cells. Sequenced sample: naive CD8+ T cells from PBMCs. The source is a man aged 18 to 30 in good health. Some clones in this sample may be carry-over from other donors' samples.

CDR3 DNA sequence: TGTGCCAGCAGTTACAGGGGGGGGAACACTGAAGCTTTCTTT. Translated: CASSYRGGNTEAFF. V gene TRBV28 combines with J gene TRBJ1-1; 8 bases align to TRBD1. CDR3 size: 14 residues. V shed 4 bases, J shed 1 base, and the junction held 2 bases outside the gene matches. Germline CDR1 MDHEN, CDR2 SYDVKM.

As for this clone: Other DNA sequences in the sample encode the same CDR3. The chain is built from TRBV19 and TRBJ2-7; D remains unclear. CDR3 size: 13 residues. Germline V gene data show CDR1 as LNHDA and CDR2 as SQIVND (reference sequence). V lost 5 bases and J lost 0, with 8 bases in between. The CDR3 DNA reads TGTGCCAGTAGTTTGACCCTCTCCTACGAGCAGTACTTC. This codes for CASSLTLSYEQYF.

J is TRBJ2-7 and V is TRBV28; D is possibly TRBD1 or TRBD2 (5 bases each). This CDR3 has 15 residues. V lost 3 bases to trimming and J lost 12 bases, with 24 bases between them. CDR1 is MDHEN, CDR2 SYDVKM, per germline. This CDR3 is CASSFQGTVLSDPYF. The CDR3 DNA follows: TGTGCCAGCAGTTTTCAAGGGACGGTCTTGTCGGATCCGTACTTC.

The gene calls are TRBV28 and TRBJ1-4; D not resolved. V lost 3 bases, J lost 4 bases, and 9 bases lay in between. Germline V gene data show CDR1 as MDHEN and CDR2 as SYDVKM. This CDR3 has 14 amino acids. CDR3 bases: TGTGCCAGCAGTTTGCCGGGGAGTAATGAAAAACTGTTTTTT. This translates into CASSLPGSNEKLFF. Full variable domain (rest looked up from reference TRBV28 and TRBJ1-4): DVKVTQSSRYLVKRTGEKVFLECVQDMDHENMFWYRQDPGLGLRLIYFSYDVKMKEKGDIPEGYSVSREKKERFSLILESASTNQTSMYLCASSLPGSNEKLFFGSGTQLSVL.

This rearrangement joins TRBV9 to TRBJ2-1; the D is unclear. The V end lost 3 bases, the J end lost 2 bases, and 12 bases lay between the germline ends. The germline V gene encodes CDR1 SGDLS and CDR2 YYNGEE. The CDR3 runs 15 residues. In DNA, the CDR3 is TGTGCCAGCAGCGCCCCCGAACCTGCCTACAATGAGCAGTTCTTC. Its translation is CASSAPEPAYNEQFF.

Only one count was recorded for this clone. CDR3 residues: CASSQDLIREQYF. CDR3 DNA sequence: TGTGCCAGCAGCCAAGATCTAATACGGGAGCAGTACTTC. This rearrangement joins TRBV4-2 to TRBJ2-7; D gene ambiguous. Deletions cut 0 bases from V and 7 bases from J, with 10 bases between. The CDR3 spans 13 residues. The germline CDR1 and CDR2 sequences are LGHNA and YNFKEQ.

This clone was seen only once. This sequence joins TRBV5-1 and TRBJ2-5, with D perhaps TRBD2 (5 bases). TRBJ2-7 explains the end of the DNA better; the J call may be wrong. The CDR3 has 14 residues. Germline V CDR1 and CDR2: SGHRS, YFSETQ. In DNA, the CDR3 is TGCGCCAGCAGCTGGACTGACGCAAGCTACGAGCAGTACTTC. Its protein product is CASSWTDASYEQYF.

The chain is built from TRBV27 and TRBJ2-1; D may correspond to TRBD1 or TRBD2 (6 bases each). V lost 3 bases, J lost 0 bases, and 15 bases lay in between. This CDR3 spans 17 amino acids. CDR1 and CDR2 from the germline V gene are MNHEY and SMNVEV (reference sequence). The CDR3 bases are TGTGCCAGCAGTTTGTCCTCCGGGGGCATCTCCTACAATGAGCAGTTCTTC. This sequence encodes CASSLSSGGISYNEQFF.

The genes are TRBV19 and TRBJ2-5; the match to TRBD2 covers 13 bases. The CDR3 is 17 residues long. J lost 5 bases, V lost 3 bases, and 9 bases had no gene match. CDR1 and CDR2 from the germline V gene are LNHDA and SQIVND (reference sequence). Written as DNA, the CDR3 is TGTGCCAGTAGTATGTGGACTAGCGGGAGTCGTTTGGAGACCCAGTACTTC. This translates into CASSMWTSGSRLETQYF.

This chain uses TRBV7-2 with TRBJ2-1; 7 bases are shared with TRBD1. Germline CDR1 SGHTA, CDR2 FQGNSA. The J segment lost 7 bases and the V segment lost 4 bases, leaving 7 bases of the junction unmatched. The CDR3 has 14 residues. The CDR3 reads CASSSRQGQNEQFF. CDR3 sequence (DNA): TGTGCCAGCAGCTCGCGACAGGGCCAAAATGAGCAGTTCTTC.

As regards this clone: The junction departs from germline at one end; a sequencing error may be responsible. The chain is built from TRBV7-9 and TRBJ2-1; D is perhaps TRBD1 (6 bases). The length of the CDR3 is 11 residues. Germline V gives CDR1 SEHNR, CDR2 FQNEAQ (reference sequence). CDR3 loop: CASSPDTGHLF. CDR3 DNA: TGTGCCAGCAGCCCGGACACGGGACACCTCTTC.

The V gene is TRBV21-1, the J gene TRBJ2-7; TRBD2, the table's D call, lacks a check against the DNA. TRBV21-1 is flagged as a pseudogene. The CDR3 runs to 14 residues. The CDR3 region is CASTPRERSYEQYF. The CDR3 DNA reads as TGTGCCAGCACCCCAAGGGAGCGTTCCTACGAGCAGTACTTC.